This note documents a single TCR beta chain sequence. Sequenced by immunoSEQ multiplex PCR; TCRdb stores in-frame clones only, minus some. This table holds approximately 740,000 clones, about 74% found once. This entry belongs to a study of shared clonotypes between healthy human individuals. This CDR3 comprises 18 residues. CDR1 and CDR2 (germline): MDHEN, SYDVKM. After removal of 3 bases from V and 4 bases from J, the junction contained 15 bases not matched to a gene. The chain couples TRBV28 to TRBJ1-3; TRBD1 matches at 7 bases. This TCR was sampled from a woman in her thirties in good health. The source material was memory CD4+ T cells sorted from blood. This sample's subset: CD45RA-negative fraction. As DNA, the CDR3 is TGTGCCAGCAGTTTCGTAAGGGGGCTCCCCAGATCAGGAAACACCATATATTTT. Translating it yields CASSFVRGLPRSGNTIYF.